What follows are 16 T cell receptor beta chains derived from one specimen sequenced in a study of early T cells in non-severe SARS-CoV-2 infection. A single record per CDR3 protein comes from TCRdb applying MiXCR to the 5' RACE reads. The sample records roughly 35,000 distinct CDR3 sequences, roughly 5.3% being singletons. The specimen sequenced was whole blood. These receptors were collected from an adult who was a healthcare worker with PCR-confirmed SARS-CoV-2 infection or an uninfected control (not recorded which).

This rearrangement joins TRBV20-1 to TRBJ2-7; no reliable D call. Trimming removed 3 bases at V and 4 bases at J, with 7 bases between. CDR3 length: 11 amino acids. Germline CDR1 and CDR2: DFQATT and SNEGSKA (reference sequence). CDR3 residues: CSASDNYEQYF. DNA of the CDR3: TGCAGTGCTAGTGACAATTACGAGCAGTACTTC.

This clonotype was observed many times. The CDR3 bases are TGTGCCAGCAGCTTAGGGGGGACTTCCTATGGCTACACCTTC. Amino acid sequence: CASSLGGTSYGYTF. The genes are TRBV7-8 and TRBJ1-2; perhaps TRBD1 as D (5 bases). The length of the CDR3 is 14 residues. The V end was cut by 1 base, the J end by 4 bases, with 10 bases between. From germline, CDR1 is SGHVS and CDR2 FQNEAQ. Using reference TRBV7-8 and TRBJ1-2 for the parts outside the CDR3, the full variable domain is GAGVSQSPRYKVAKRGQDVALRCDPISGHVSLFWYQQALGQGPEFLTYFQNEAQLDKSGLPSDRFFAERPEGSVSTLKIQRTQQEDSAVYLCASSLGGTSYGYTFGSGTRLTVV.

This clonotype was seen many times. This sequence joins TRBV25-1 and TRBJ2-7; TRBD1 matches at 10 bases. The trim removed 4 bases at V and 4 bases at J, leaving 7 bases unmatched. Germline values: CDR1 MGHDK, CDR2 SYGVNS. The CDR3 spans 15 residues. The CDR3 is CASSAPGQGHYEQYF. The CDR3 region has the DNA TGTGCCAGCAGTGCGCCGGGACAGGGGCATTACGAGCAGTACTTC.

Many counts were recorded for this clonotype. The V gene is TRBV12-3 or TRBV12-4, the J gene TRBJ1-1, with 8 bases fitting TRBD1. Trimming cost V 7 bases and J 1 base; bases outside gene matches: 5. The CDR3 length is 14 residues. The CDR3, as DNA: TGTGCCAGCACTCGACAGGGGAGGAACACTGAAGCTTTCTTT. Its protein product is CASTRQGRNTEAFF.

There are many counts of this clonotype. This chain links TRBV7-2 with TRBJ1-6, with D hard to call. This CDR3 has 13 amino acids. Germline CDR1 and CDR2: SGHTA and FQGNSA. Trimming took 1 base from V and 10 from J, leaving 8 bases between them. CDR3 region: CASSLGFGSPLHF. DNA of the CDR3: TGTGCCAGCAGCTTAGGGTTCGGATCACCCCTCCACTTT.

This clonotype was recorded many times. CDR3 in DNA: TGTGCCAGCTCATCTTCCTACGAGCAGTACTTC. Translating gives CASSSSYEQYF. The genes are TRBV18 and TRBJ2-7, with D hard to call. Germline CDR1 is KGHSH and CDR2 is LQKENI. Between the trimmed V and J ends, which lost 5 bases and 1 base, there was a span of 3 bases. The CDR3 runs to 11 residues.

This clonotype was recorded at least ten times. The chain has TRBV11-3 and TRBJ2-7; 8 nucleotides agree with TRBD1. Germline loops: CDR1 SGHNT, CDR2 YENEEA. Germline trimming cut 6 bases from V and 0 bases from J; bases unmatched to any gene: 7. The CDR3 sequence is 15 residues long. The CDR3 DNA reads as TGTGCCAGCAGTCCGGGACAGGTTCCCTCCTACGAGCAGTACTTC. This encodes CASSPGQVPSYEQYF.

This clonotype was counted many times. CDR3 in DNA: TGTGCCTGGAGTGGAGTGTTGTTAGGGACTGAAGCTTTCTTT. Translating it yields CAWSGVLLGTEAFF. The rearrangement links TRBV30 to TRBJ1-1; no firm D call. The CDR3 loop spans 14 amino acids. V was shortened by 1 base and J by 5 bases, with 14 bases between the two germline ends. Germline CDR1 and CDR2: GTSNPN and SVGIG (reference sequence).

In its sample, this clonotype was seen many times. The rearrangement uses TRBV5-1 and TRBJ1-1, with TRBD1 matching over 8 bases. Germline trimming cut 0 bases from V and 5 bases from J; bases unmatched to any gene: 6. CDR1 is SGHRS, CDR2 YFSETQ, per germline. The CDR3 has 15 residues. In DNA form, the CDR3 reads TGCGCCAGCAGCTTGGGAGACAGGGGAGCGACTGAAGCTTTCTTT. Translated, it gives CASSLGDRGATEAFF.

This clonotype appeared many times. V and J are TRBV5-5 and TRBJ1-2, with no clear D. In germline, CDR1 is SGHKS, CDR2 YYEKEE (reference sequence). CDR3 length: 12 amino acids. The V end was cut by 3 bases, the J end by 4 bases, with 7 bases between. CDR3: CASSYEVYGYTF. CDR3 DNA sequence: TGTGCCAGCAGCTATGAGGTCTATGGCTACACCTTC.

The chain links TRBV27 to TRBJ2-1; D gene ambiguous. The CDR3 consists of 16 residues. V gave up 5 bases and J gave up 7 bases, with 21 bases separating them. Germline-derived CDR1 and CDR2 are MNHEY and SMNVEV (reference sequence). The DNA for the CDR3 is TGTGCCAGCAGTGCCTTCGAGTACCCGACGTGGAATGAGCAGTTCTTC. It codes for CASSAFEYPTWNEQFF.

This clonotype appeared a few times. CDR3 coding DNA: TGCAGTGCTTCACCGGGACTAGCGGGATCCGAGCAGTACTTC. Its translation: CSASPGLAGSEQYF. This chain connects TRBV20-1 to TRBJ2-7; 13 bases align to TRBD2. V lost 5 bases to trimming and J lost 6 bases; unmatched junction nucleotides: 7. This CDR3 comprises 14 residues. Germline CDR1 reads DFQATT; CDR2 reads SNEGSKA (reference sequence).

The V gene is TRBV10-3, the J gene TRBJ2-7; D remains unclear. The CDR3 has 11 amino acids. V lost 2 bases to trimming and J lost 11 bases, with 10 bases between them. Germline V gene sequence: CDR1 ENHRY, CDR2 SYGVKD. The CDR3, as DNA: TGTGCCATCAGTGAGGGCGCCTCCAAGTACTTC. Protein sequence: CAISEGASKYF.

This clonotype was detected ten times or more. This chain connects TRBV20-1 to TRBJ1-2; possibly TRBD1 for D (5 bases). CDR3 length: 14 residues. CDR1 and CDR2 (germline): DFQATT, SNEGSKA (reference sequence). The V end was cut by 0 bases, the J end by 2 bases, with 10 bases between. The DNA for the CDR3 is TGCAGTGCTAGAGAATGGGGCGGGAACTATGGCTACACCTTC. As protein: CSAREWGGNYGYTF.

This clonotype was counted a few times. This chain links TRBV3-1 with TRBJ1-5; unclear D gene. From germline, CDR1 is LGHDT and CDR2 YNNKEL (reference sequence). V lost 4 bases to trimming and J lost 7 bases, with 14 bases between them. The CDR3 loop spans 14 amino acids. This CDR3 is CASSLAGGSQPQHF. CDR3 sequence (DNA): TGTGCCAGCAGCCTAGCTGGAGGCTCGCAGCCCCAGCATTTT.

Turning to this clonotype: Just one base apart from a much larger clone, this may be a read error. Here the CDR3 reads CASSLSVPTGELFF. DNA for the CDR3: TGTGCCAGCAGCCTTAGCGTCCCCACCGGGGAGCTGTTTTTT. The rearrangement joins TRBV5-4 to TRBJ2-2, with a possible D match to TRBD2 (5 bases). CDR1 SGHNT and CDR2 YYREEE come from the germline V gene (reference sequence). The length of the CDR3 is 14 residues. The V and J ends lost 4 bases and 4 bases respectively, with 11 bases between them.